A single T cell receptor beta chain is shown here with its context. Germline V gene lookup returns CDR1 DFQATT and CDR2 SNEGSKA (reference sequence). V lost 6 bases to trimming and J lost 5 bases; unmatched junction nucleotides: 3. The CDR3 sequence is 11 residues long. This sample is part of a study of CD8 T cells in Susac syndrome. Study overall: The sequenced Susac syndrome patients included about six who had clinically active disease and about 8 who were in remission.

The recently defined diagnostic criteria for definite or probable disease were met by the Susac syndrome patients. Both CD4+ and CD8+ T cells were negatively isolated, and TEMRA cells underwent FACS enrichment. RNA amounts of roughly 0.45 to 1 ug underwent reverse transcription with random hexamers. TCRdb reanalysed the immunoSEQ multiplex PCR reads using MiXCR and keeps one entry per CDR3 protein. Altogether about 140,000 distinct CDR3 sequences are present, 95% being singletons, with the ten largest covering 0.084%. This receptor was taken from a human donor with Susac syndrome. Material for sequencing was CD4+ T cells from PBMCs. The rearrangement uses TRBV20-1 and TRBJ2-5, with TRBD2 matching over 7 bases. CDR3 loop: CSAGLVETQYF. CDR3 sequence (DNA): TGCAGTGCCGGACTAGTTGAGACCCAGTACTTC.